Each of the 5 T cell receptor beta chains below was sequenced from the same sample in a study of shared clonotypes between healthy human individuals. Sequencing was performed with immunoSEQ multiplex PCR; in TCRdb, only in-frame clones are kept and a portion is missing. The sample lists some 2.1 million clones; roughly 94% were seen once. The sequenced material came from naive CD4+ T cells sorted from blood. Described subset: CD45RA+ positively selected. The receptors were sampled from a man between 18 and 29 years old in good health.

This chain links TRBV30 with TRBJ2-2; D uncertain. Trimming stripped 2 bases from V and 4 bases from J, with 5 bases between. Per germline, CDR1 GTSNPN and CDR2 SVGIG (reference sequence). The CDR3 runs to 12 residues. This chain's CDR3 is CAWSLTTGELFF. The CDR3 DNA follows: TGTGCCTGGAGTTTGACCACCGGGGAGCTGTTTTTT.

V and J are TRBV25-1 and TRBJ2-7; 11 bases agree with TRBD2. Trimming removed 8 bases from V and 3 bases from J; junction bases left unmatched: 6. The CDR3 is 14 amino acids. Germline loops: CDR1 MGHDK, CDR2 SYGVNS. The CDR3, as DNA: TGTGCCAGCGCCATAGCGGGAGGGAACTACGAGCAGTACTTC. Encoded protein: CASAIAGGNYEQYF.

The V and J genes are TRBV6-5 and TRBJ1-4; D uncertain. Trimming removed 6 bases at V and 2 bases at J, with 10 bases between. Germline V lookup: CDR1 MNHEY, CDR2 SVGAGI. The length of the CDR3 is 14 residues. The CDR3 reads CASSTVGTNEKLFF. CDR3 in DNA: TGTGCCAGCAGCACGGTTGGCACTAATGAAAAACTGTTTTTT.

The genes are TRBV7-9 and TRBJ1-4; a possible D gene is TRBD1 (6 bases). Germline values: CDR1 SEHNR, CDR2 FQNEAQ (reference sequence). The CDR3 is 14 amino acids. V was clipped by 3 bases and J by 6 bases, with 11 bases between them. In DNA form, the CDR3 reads TGTGCCAGCAGCTTCTTTGGGGGCGATGAAAAACTGTTTTTT. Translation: CASSFFGGDEKLFF.

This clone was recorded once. The CDR3 DNA is TGTGCCAGCAGTATGGGAGGATCCGGCTACGAGCAGTACTTC. This encodes CASSMGGSGYEQYF. The genes are TRBV28 and TRBJ2-7; possibly TRBD2 for D (6 bases). Germline V gene data show CDR1 as MDHEN and CDR2 as SYDVKM. The V end lost 5 bases, the J end lost 3 bases, and 14 bases lay between the germline ends. This CDR3 region has 14 residues.